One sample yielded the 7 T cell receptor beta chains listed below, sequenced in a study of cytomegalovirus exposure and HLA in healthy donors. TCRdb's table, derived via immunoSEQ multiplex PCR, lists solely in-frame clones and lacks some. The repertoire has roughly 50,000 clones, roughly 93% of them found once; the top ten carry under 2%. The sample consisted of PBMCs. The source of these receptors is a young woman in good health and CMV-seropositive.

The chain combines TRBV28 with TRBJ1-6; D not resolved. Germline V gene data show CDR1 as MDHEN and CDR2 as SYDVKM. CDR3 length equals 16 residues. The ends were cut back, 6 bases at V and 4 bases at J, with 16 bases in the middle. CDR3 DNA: TGTGCCAGCAGCACAGACAACCTCCTTTATAATTCACCCCTCCACTTT. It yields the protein CASSTDNLLYNSPLHF.

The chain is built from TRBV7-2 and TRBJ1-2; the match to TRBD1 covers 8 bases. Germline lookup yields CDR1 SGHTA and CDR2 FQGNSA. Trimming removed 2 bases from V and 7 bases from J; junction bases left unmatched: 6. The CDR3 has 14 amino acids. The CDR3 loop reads CASSLKGQGSGYTF. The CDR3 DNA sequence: TGTGCCAGCAGCTTAAAAGGACAGGGATCTGGCTACACCTTC.

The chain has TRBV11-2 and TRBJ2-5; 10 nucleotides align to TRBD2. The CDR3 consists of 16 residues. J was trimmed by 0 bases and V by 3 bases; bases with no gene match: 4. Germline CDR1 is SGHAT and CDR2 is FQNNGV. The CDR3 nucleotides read TGTGCCAGCAGCTTGTGGAGCGGGGGGGACCAAGAGACCCAGTACTTC. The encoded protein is CASSLWSGGDQETQYF.

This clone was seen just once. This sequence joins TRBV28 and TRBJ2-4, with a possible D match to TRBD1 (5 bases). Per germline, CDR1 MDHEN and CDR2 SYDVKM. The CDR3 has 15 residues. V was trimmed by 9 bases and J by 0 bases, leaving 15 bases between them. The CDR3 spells CASRGRGLAKNIQYF. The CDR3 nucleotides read TGTGCCAGTAGGGGAAGAGGCCTAGCCAAAAACATTCAGTACTTC.

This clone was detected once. The CDR3 coding sequence is TGTGCCAGTACGAAGGGACAGGGGAAAGTCGGGGAGCTGTTTTTT. Translation: CASTKGQGKVGELFF. This chain connects TRBV6-6 to TRBJ2-2; 10 bases line up with TRBD1. Germline trimming cut 9 bases from V and 7 bases from J; bases unmatched to any gene: 11. The V gene's germline CDR1 is MNHNY and CDR2 SVGAGI (reference sequence). The CDR3 loop spans 15 amino acids.

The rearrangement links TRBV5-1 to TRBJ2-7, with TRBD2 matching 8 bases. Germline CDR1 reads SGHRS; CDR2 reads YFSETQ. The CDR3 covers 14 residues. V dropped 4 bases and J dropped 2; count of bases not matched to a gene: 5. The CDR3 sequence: CASSGTREAYEQYF. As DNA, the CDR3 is TGCGCCAGCAGCGGGACTAGGGAAGCCTACGAGCAGTACTTC.

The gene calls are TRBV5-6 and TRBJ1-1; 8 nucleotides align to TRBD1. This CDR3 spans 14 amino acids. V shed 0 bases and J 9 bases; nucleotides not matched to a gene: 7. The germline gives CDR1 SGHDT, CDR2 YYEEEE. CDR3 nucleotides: TGTGCCAGCAGCTTGGCCAGGGGGCGGGATCAAGCTTTCTTT. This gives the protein CASSLARGRDQAFF. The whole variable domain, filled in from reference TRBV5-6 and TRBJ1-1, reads DAGVTQSPTHLIKTRGQQVTLRCSPKSGHDTVSWYQQALGQGPQFIFQYYEEEERQRGNFPDRFSGHQFPNYSSELNVNALLLGDSALYLCASSLARGRDQAFFGQGTRLTVV.